The rows below give T cell receptor beta chains drawn from one sample of a study of T cell responses to AZD1222 COVID-19 vaccine. Method: immunoSEQ multiplex PCR; TCRdb's copy keeps in-frame clones and lacks some. The sample records tens of thousands of clones, over 80% being singletons. Sequenced material: peripheral blood, taken on day 0 of MenACWY control vaccination. The source is an adult in good health. Each CDR3 is given with its conserved first and last residue. Fields, in order: V gene, CDR3 protein.

TRBV6-4,CASSEVSRTEQFF
TRBV5-1,CASSLDGGNQPQHF
TRBV20-1,CSAETVEKLFF
TRBV4-3,CASSQDTGSWRMNTEAFF
TRBV15,CATSRDRAVQFF
TRBV24-1,CATSDPTAPSYNEQFF
TRBV7-8,CASSAVGGNQPQHF
TRBV4-2,CASSQDWASHQFF
TRBV6-2/TRBV6-3,CASSLGGEAEAFF
TRBV5-6,CASSPSVSYEQYF
TRBV5-1,CASSPGTTNSPLHF
TRBV20-1,CSASLRESGTDTQYF
TRBV6-6,CASSYSRNYEQYF
TRBV27,CASSPSGTYNEQFF
TRBV5-4,CASKTSGSGEQFF
TRBV30,CAWSVLGGGVGELFF
TRBV6-5,CASSGGGRDEQYF
TRBV7-9,CASSFWREGTDTQYF
TRBV25-1,CASSGGMRAGLDTGELFF
TRBV6-5,CASSYGQGAGNEQFF
TRBV6-6,CASRRDSTDTQYF
TRBV7-8,CASSSRFSYEQYF
TRBV5-1,CASSSPGGNTIYF
TRBV3-1/TRBV3-2,CASTKDRGNTEAFF
TRBV19,CASTPDRLGQPQHF
TRBV24-1,CATSDPALDTEAFF
TRBV6-1,CASSESGISNQPQHF
TRBV7-2,CASSRSRLAGGPLEQFF
TRBV19,CASRLGNQPQHF
TRBV3-1/TRBV3-2,CASSPSGRADTQYF
TRBV2,CASSPRGVTDTQYF
TRBV28,CASSRGPTNEKLFF
TRBV7-8,CASSWESNGQPQHF
TRBV5-1,CASSSPALAGVDEQFF
TRBV30,CAWSIPRGGLNTEAFF
TRBV28,CASSRQLAGESEQYF
TRBV19,CASSPGGPWEIGQYF
TRBV6-6,CASSKTGREEPQHF
TRBV29-1,CSVNLAAGELFF
TRBV9,CASSWGGDGNQPQHF
TRBV27,CASSPLTESSYEQYF
TRBV30,CAWGNNEQFF
TRBV29-1,CSGRSGPREQFF
TRBV7-9,CASSTGLDAYNEQFF
TRBV3-1/TRBV3-2,CASSQDGGPTYEQYF
TRBV5-1,CASSVGSGAVNSPLHF
TRBV7-2,CASSLSSGPTYEQYF
TRBV5-1,CASSRRGPDTEAFF
TRBV11-2,CASSLDGAASLQETQYF
TRBV27,CATKGLAGVLGEQYF
TRBV24-1,CATSGLTTNEQFF
TRBV14,CASRRDHTEAFF
TRBV9,CASSADREGEKLFF
TRBV6-5,CASSYRGQGEAFF
TRBV24-1,CATSDCTPEKLFF
TRBV4-3,CASSQGGALAPPPGNTIYF
TRBV29-1,CSVVVTGSYEQYF
TRBV19,CASSPGGPPGNNEQFF
TRBV11-2,CASSLGGAGLNTEAFF
TRBV19,CASNAGGSDEQFF